This TCR beta chain was profiled in a study of cytomegalovirus exposure and HLA in healthy donors. A note on this clone: As yet, its antigen is unknown.

PCR was performed using 60 Vbeta and 13 Jbeta primers. Libraries were prepared by immunoSEQ multiplex PCR; TCRdb keeps only in-frame clonotypes and omits some of them. The sample yields around 150,000 clones, 84% seen once. Findings and limits, study-wide: The study listed 150 to 200 cytomegalovirus-associated TCR beta chains. Follow-up analysis seemed to connect common viral pathogens with several of the most significant clusters identified.

The length of the CDR3 is 20 residues. This TCR was sampled from a man aged 18-30 years in good health and CMV-seronegative. Sequencing was done on a sample of PBMCs. The chain is built from TRBV21-1 and TRBJ1-5; the D call in the table, TRBD1, was not verified against the DNA. TRBV21-1 is a pseudogene. The CDR3 region has the DNA TGTGCCAGCAGCAAAAGGCGTTCGGTTCCAATACAGGGAAAGGGTCAGCCCCAGCATTTT. This gives the protein CASSKRRSVPIQGKGQPQHF.